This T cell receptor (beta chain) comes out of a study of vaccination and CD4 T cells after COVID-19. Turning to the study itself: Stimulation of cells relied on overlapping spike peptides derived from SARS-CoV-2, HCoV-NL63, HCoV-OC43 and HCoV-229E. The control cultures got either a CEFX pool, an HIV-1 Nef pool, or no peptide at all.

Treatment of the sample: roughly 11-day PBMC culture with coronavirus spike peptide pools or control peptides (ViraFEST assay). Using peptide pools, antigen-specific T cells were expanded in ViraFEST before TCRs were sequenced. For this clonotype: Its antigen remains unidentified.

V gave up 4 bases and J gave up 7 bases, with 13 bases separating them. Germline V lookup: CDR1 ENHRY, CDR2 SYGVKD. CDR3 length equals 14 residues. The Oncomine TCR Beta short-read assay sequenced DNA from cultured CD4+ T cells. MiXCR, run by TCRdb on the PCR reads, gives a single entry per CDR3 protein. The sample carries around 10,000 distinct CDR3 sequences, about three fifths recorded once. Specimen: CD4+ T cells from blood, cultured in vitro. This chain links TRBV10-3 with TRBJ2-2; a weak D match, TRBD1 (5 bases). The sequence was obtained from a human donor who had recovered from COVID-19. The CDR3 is CAISAAGNVGELFF. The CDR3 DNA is TGTGCCATCAGTGCGGCAGGGAATGTCGGGGAGCTGTTTTTT.